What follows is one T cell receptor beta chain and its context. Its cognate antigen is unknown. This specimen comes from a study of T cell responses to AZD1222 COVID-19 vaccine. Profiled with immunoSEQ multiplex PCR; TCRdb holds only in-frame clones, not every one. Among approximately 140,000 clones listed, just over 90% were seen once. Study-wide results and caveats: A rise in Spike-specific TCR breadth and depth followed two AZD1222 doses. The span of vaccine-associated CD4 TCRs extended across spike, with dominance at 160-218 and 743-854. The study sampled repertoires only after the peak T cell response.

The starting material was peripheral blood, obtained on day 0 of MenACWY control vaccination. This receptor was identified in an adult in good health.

CDR3 in amino acids: CASTTGRGNQPQHF. In DNA, the CDR3 is TGTGCCAGTACGACGGGGAGAGGCAATCAGCCCCAGCATTTT. The V and J genes are TRBV19 and TRBJ1-5; D call uncertain. V was cut by 7 bases and J by 2 bases, with 12 bases left in between. There are 14 residues in the CDR3. CDR1 and CDR2 from the germline V gene are LNHDA and SQIVND (reference sequence).